What follows are 14 T cell receptor beta chains derived from one specimen sequenced in a study of T-cell memory formation after mild COVID-19. In TCRdb, the 5' RACE reads were re-called with MiXCR into one record per CDR3 protein. The data show under 85,000 distinct CDR3 sequences, about 15% seen once. The specimen sequenced was PBMCs or a T cell subset sorted from them (not recorded which). The receptors derive from an adult woman who had mild COVID-19 (a few samples of this study predate the infection). Cell type and time point are not known.

This chain connects TRBV29-1 to TRBJ2-7; no reliable D call. The CDR3 extends over 12 amino acids. Trimming took off 1 base at V and 2 bases at J, with 6 bases between the two ends. Germline V CDR1 and CDR2: SQVTM, ANQGSEA. The CDR3 sequence is CSVEVATYEQYF. As DNA, the CDR3 is TGCAGCGTTGAAGTGGCTACCTACGAGCAGTACTTC.

In its sample, this clonotype was seen a few times. This chain joins TRBV4-2 and TRBJ2-6, with D possibly being TRBD1 or TRBD2 (5 bases each). Germline V lookup: CDR1 LGHNA, CDR2 YNFKEQ. The CDR3 covers 16 residues. V was clipped by 5 bases and J by 0 bases, with 11 bases between them. The DNA for the CDR3 is TGTGCCAGCAGCGGGGACGGCGACTCTGGGGCCAACGTCCTGACTTTC. Its translation is CASSGDGDSGANVLTF.

This clonotype turned up a few times. V and J are TRBV5-1 and TRBJ2-1; no clear D gene. This CDR3 contains 16 residues. Trimming took 2 bases from V and 0 from J, leaving 12 bases between them. Per the germline V gene, CDR1 is SGHRS and CDR2 is YFSETQ. The CDR3 nucleotides are TGCGCCAGCAGCTTCGACATCGAAAGCTCCTACAATGAGCAGTTCTTC. Its protein is CASSFDIESSYNEQFF.

The chain links TRBV9 to TRBJ2-2, with D possibly TRBD1 on 5 matching bases. The germline V and J ends were trimmed by 6 bases and 6 bases, with 12 bases remaining between them. Germline assignment: CDR1 SGDLS and CDR2 YYNGEE. This CDR3 comprises 13 residues. CDR3 amino acids: CASTHLGAGELFF. The CDR3 nucleotides are TGTGCCAGCACTCACTTAGGGGCCGGGGAGCTGTTTTTT.

In DNA, the CDR3 is TGTGCCAGCGGCGCCTTAGCGGGTACCTACGAGCAGTACTTC. The encoded protein is CASGALAGTYEQYF. This chain uses TRBV19 with TRBJ2-7, with 7 bases aligning to TRBD2. Germline lookup yields CDR1 LNHDA and CDR2 SQIVND (reference sequence). This CDR3 is built from 14 residues. V trimming: 9 bases; J trimming: 2 bases; junction bases outside the gene matches: 10.

The chain is built from TRBV6-4 and TRBJ2-1, with 7 bases lining up with TRBD2. The CDR3 sequence is 14 residues long. Trimming cost V 2 bases and J 10 bases; bases outside gene matches: 8. Germline CDR1 and CDR2: MRHNA and SNTAGT. The CDR3 DNA sequence: TGTGCCAGCAGTGACGGCGGGAGCTCCCGAGAGCAGTTCTTC. It is translated as CASSDGGSSREQFF.

This clonotype was seen at least ten times. The V gene is TRBV7-3, the J gene TRBJ2-1; TRBD2 is a possible D gene (6 bases). Germline assignment: CDR1 SGHTA and CDR2 FQGTGA. V shed 0 bases and J shed 1 base, with 10 bases lying between them. The CDR3 consists of 16 residues. CDR3 coding DNA: TGTGCCAGCAGCTTAACTAGCGGCTATTCCTACAATGAGCAGTTCTTC. It specifies CASSLTSGYSYNEQFF.

This clonotype was seen more than once but under ten times. This chain uses TRBV6-5 with TRBJ2-7; no clear D gene. The germline V gene has CDR1 MNHEY and CDR2 SVGAGI. The CDR3 is made up of 15 amino acids. Between the trimmed V and J ends, which lost 5 bases and 2 bases, there was a span of 16 bases. As DNA, the CDR3 is TGTGCCAGCAGTACGCGGACCGCCAGCGCCTACGAGCAGTACTTC. The encoded protein is CASSTRTASAYEQYF.

The J gene is TRBJ1-1, the V gene TRBV5-1, with TRBD1 as a possible D gene (6 bases). The V end was cut by 0 bases, the J end by 2 bases, with 8 bases between. Germline CDR1 reads SGHRS; CDR2 reads YFSETQ. This CDR3 is built from 14 residues. This CDR3 is CASSLGQVNTEAFF. DNA of the CDR3: TGCGCCAGCAGCTTGGGACAGGTCAACACTGAAGCTTTCTTT.

As concerns this clonotype: A much more abundant neighbour one base away suggests this may be a read error. The V call is TRBV9, the J call TRBJ2-1, with D unclear. The germline gives CDR1 SGDLS, CDR2 YYNGEE. Trimming shortened V by 4 bases and J by 5 bases, and 16 bases separated the two germline ends. The CDR3 spans 15 residues. This CDR3 reads CASSSSARTHNEQFF. The CDR3 region has the DNA TGTGCCAGCAGCTCCAGCGCGAGGACCCACAATGAGCAGTTCTTC.

This clonotype appeared a few times. The gene calls are TRBV4-1 and TRBJ1-1, with a possible D match to TRBD1 (5 bases). The CDR3 sequence is 12 residues long. Trimming removed 3 bases from V and 3 bases from J, with 5 bases in between. The germline V gene encodes CDR1 MGHRA and CDR2 YSYEKL. The CDR3 loop is CASSQTDTEAFF. The CDR3 DNA reads as TGCGCCAGCAGCCAGACAGACACTGAAGCTTTCTTT.

This clonotype was seen a few times. The CDR3 loop is CASSPGTAVEQFF. The DNA of the CDR3 is TGTGCCAGCAGCCCCGGGACAGCGGTTGAGCAGTTCTTC. The rearrangement links TRBV11-1 to TRBJ2-1, with TRBD1 matching 7 bases. The CDR3 consists of 13 residues. Germline CDR1 and CDR2: SGHAT and FQDESV (reference sequence). The trim removed 5 bases at V and 9 bases at J, leaving 7 bases unmatched. The whole variable domain, remainder taken from reference TRBV11-1 and TRBJ2-1, is EAEVAQSPRYKITEKSQAVAFWCDPISGHATLYWYRQILGQGPELLVQFQDESVVDDSQLPKDRFSAERLKGVDSTLKIQPAELGDSAMYLCASSPGTAVEQFFGPGTRLTVL.

This clonotype occurred a few times. V usage is TRBV29-1 and J usage is TRBJ2-7; D remains ambiguous. This CDR3 is 11 amino acids long. The V and J ends lost 6 bases and 3 bases respectively, with 9 bases between them. In germline, CDR1 is SQVTM, CDR2 ANQGSEA. CDR3 amino acids: CSVQVGYEQYF. The CDR3, as DNA: TGCAGCGTCCAGGTGGGCTACGAGCAGTACTTC.

The chain has TRBV5-1 and TRBJ2-1; D gene unclear. Germline V gene data show CDR1 as SGHRS and CDR2 as YFSETQ. The V and J ends lost 1 base and 8 bases respectively, with 10 bases between them. The CDR3 has 13 amino acids. Here the CDR3 reads CASSLTWGHEQFF. The CDR3 region has the DNA TGCGCCAGCAGCTTGACGTGGGGTCATGAGCAGTTCTTC.